The T cell receptor (beta chain) under discussion was sequenced for a study of blood T cell repertoires in COVID-19. Only in-frame clones appear in the TCRdb table, and some are missing; sequencing was by immunoSEQ multiplex PCR. The sample has 300,000 or so clones, around 88% seen once. The source is a woman in her forties or fifties with acute or convalescent COVID-19. The sequenced sample consisted of peripheral blood.

This chain's CDR3 is CASSRGESSGNTIYF. The CDR3 DNA reads as TGTGCCAGCAGCCGGGGGGAGAGCTCTGGAAACACCATATATTTT. V is TRBV9 and J is TRBJ1-3; D possibly corresponds to TRBD1 (5 bases). V was pared by 4 bases and J by 0 bases, with 11 bases between. There are 15 residues in the CDR3. Germline V lookup: CDR1 SGDLS, CDR2 YYNGEE.